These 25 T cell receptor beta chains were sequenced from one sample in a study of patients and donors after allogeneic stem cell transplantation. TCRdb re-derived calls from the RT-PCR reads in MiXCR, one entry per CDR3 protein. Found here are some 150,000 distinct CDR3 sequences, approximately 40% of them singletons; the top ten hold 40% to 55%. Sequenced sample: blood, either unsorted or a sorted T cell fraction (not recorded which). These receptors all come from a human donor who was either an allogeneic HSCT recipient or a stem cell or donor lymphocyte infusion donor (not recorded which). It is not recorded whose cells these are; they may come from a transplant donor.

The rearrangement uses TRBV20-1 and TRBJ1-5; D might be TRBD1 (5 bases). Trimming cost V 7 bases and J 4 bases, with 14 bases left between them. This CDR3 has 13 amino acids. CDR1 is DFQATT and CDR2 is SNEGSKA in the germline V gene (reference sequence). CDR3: CSVKGKENQPQHF. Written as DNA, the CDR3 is TGCAGTGTTAAGGGGAAGGAGAATCAGCCCCAGCATTTT.

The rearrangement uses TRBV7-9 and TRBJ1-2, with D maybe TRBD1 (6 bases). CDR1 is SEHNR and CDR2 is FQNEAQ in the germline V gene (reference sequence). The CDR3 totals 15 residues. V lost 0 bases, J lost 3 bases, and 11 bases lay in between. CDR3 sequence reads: CASSLAWGRDYGYTF. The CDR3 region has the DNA TGTGCCAGCAGCTTAGCATGGGGGCGCGACTATGGCTACACCTTC.

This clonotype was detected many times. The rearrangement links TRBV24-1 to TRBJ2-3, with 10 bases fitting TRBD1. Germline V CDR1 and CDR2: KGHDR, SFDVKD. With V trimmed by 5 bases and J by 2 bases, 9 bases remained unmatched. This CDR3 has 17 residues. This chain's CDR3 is CATSAPSGTGDTDTQYF. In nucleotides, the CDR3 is TGTGCCACCAGTGCCCCCTCCGGGACAGGGGACACAGATACGCAGTATTTT.

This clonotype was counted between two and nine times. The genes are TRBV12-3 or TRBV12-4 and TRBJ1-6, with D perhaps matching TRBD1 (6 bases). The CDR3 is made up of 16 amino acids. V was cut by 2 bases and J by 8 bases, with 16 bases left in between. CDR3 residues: CASSLRQAAVYSPLHF. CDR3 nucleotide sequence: TGTGCCAGCAGTTTAAGACAGGCAGCGGTCTATTCACCCCTCCACTTT.

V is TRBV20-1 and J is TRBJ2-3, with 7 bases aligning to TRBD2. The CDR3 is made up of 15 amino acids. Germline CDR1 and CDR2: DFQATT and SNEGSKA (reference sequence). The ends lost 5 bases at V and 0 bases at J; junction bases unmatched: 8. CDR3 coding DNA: TGCAGTGCTGGTACTAGCGACCCTAGCACAGATACGCAGTATTTT. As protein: CSAGTSDPSTDTQYF.

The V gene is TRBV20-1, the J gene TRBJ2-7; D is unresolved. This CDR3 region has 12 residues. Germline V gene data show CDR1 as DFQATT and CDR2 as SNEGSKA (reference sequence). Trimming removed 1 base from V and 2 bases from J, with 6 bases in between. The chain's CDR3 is CSARAQPYEQYV. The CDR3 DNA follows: TGCAGTGCTAGAGCTCAACCCTACGAGCAGTACGTC.

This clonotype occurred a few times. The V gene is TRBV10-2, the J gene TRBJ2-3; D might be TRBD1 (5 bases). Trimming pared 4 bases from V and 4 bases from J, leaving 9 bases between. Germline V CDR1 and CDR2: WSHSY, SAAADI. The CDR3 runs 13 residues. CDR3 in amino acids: CASSAQGADTQYF. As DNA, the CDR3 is TGCGCCAGCAGTGCCCAGGGCGCAGATACGCAGTATTTT.

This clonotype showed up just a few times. The CDR3 nucleotides are TGTGCCAGCAGCTTAACCCGGGACAGCTCAAATCAGCCCCAGCATTTT. Its translation: CASSLTRDSSNQPQHF. This rearrangement joins TRBV7-8 to TRBJ1-5; 7 positions match TRBD1. Germline V gene lookup returns CDR1 SGHVS and CDR2 FQNEAQ. The CDR3 sequence is 16 residues long. J was trimmed by 4 bases and V by 2 bases; bases with no gene match: 8. The variable domain in full, completed from reference TRBV7-8 and TRBJ1-5, reads GAGVSQSPRYKVAKRGQDVALRCDPISGHVSLFWYQQALGQGPEFLTYFQNEAQLDKSGLPSDRFFAERPEGSVSTLKIQRTQQEDSAVYLCASSLTRDSSNQPQHFGDGTRLSIL.

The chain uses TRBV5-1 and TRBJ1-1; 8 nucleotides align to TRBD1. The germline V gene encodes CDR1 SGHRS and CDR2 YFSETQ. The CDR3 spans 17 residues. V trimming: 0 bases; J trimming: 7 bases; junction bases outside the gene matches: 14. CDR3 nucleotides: TGCGCCAGCAGCTTGGGACCTCGACAGGGGCCAGGGAGTGAAGCTTTCTTT. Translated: CASSLGPRQGPGSEAFF.

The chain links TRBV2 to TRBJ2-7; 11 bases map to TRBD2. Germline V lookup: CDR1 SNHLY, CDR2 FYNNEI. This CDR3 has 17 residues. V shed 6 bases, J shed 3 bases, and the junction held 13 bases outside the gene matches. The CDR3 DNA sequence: TGTGCCAGCAGGATACTAGCGGGGGCCGTTGGTGGCTACGAGCAGTACTTC. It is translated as CASRILAGAVGGYEQYF.

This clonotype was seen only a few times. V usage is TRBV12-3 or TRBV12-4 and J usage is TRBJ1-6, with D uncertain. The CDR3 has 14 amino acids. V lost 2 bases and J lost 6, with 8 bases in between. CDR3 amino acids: CASSLMGSNSPLHF. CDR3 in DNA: TGTGCCAGCAGTTTAATGGGTAGTAATTCACCCCTCCACTTT.

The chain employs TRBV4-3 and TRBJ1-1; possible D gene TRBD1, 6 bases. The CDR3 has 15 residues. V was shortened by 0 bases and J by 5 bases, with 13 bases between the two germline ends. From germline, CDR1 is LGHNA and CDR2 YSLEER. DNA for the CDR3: TGCGCCAGCAGCCAAGATGGTTTGAGGGGGACTGAAGCTTTCTTT. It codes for CASSQDGLRGTEAFF.

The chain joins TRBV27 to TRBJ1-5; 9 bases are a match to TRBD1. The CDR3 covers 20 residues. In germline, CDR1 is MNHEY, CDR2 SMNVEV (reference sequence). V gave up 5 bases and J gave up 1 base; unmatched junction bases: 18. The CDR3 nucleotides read TGTGCCAGCAGTCCCTCATCTGGGACAGGGCTCTTTAGGAGCAATCAGCCCCAGCATTTT. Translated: CASSPSSGTGLFRSNQPQHF.

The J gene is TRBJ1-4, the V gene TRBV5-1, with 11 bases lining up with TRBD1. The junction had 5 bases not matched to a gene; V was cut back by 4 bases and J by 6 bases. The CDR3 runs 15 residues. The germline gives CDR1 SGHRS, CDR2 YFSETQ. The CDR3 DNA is TGCGCCAGCAGCCGTCAGGGACAGGGGGATGAAAAACTGTTTTTT. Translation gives CASSRQGQGDEKLFF.

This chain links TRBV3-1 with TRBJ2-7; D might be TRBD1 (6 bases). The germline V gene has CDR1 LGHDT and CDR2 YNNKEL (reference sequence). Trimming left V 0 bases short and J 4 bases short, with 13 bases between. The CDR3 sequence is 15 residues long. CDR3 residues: CASSQETGTRYEQYF. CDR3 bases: TGTGCCAGCAGCCAAGAAACCGGGACAAGGTACGAGCAGTACTTC.

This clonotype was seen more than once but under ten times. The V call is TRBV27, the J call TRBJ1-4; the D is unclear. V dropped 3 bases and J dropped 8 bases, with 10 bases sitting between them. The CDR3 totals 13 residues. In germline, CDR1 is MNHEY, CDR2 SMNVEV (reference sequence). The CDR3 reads CASSFRREEKLFF. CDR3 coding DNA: TGTGCCAGCAGTTTTCGGAGGGAGGAAAAACTGTTTTTT.

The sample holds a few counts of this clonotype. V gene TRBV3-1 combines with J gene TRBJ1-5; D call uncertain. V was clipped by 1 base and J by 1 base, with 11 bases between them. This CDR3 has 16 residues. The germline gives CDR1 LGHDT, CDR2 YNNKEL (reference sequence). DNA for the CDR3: TGTGCCAGCAGCCAAGGTCTCGCCCCCAGCAATCAGCCCCAGCATTTT. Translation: CASSQGLAPSNQPQHF.

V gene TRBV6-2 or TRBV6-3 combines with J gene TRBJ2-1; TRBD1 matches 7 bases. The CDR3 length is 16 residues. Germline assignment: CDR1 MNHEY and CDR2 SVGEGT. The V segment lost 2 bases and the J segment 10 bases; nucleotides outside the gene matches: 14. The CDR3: CASSYLRQGPTGEQFF. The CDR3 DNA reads TGTGCCAGCAGTTACCTAAGACAGGGACCTACGGGGGAGCAGTTCTTC.

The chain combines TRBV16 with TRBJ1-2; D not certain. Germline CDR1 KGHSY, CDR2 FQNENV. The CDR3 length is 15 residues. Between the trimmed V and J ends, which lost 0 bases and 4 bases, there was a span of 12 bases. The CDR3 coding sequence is TGTGCCAGCAGCCAATCTGGGAGGGAGGCCTATGGCTACACCTTC. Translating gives CASSQSGREAYGYTF.

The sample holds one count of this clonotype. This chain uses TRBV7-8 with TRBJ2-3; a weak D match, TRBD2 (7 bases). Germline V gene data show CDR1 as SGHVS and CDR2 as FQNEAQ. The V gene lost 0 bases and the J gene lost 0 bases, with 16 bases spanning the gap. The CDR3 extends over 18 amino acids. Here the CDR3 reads CASSLAVRGGTSTDTQYF. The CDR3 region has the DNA TGTGCCAGCAGCTTAGCTGTTAGGGGGGGAACTAGCACAGATACGCAGTATTTT.

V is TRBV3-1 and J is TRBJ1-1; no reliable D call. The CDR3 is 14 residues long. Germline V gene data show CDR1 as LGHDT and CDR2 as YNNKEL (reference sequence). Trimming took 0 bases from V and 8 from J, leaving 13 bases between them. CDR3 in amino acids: CASSQDRRDREAFF. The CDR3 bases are TGTGCCAGCAGCCAAGATAGGAGAGACCGCGAAGCTTTCTTT.

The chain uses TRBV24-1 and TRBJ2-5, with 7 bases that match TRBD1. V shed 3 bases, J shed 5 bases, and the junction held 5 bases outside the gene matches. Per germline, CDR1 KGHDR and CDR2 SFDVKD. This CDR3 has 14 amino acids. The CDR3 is CATSDPGQLETQYF. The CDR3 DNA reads TGTGCCACCAGTGATCCGGGACAGCTTGAGACCCAGTACTTC.

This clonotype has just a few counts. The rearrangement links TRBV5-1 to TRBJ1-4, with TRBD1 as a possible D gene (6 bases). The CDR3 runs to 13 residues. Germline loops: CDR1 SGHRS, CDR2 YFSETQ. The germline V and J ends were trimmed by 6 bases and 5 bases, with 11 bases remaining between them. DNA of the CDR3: TGCGCCAGCACCCTTGGGACAAATGAAAAACTGTTTTTT. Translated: CASTLGTNEKLFF.

As DNA, the CDR3 is TGTGCCAGCAGCTTAGCTGCCAGATTTTCTGGAAACACCATATATTTT. Amino acid sequence: CASSLAARFSGNTIYF. V usage is TRBV7-9 and J usage is TRBJ1-3, with D unresolved. The CDR3 has 16 amino acids. Trimming left V 0 bases short and J 1 base short, with 10 bases between. Germline CDR1 reads SEHNR; CDR2 reads FQNEAQ (reference sequence).

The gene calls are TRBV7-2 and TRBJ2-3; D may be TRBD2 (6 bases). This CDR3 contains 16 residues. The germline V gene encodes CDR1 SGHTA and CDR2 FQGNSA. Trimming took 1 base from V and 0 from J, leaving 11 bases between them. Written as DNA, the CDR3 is TGTGCCAGCAGCTTAGGCGGGGTGCCTAGCACAGATACGCAGTATTTT. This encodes CASSLGGVPSTDTQYF.